This TCR beta chain was identified during a study of T cells in Graves' hyperthyroidism and ophthalmopathy. RNA transcripts yielded amplified TCR beta CDR3 regions. The study used the HTBI primer set for a first-round RT-PCR of the TCR CDR3. Via MiXCR, TCRdb re-called the multiplex PCR reads, giving one row per CDR3 protein. Of 500,000 to 550,000 distinct CDR3 sequences in the sample, just under 20% are singletons; the top ten hold roughly 44%. Looked up from germline, CDR1 is SEHNR and CDR2 is FQNEAQ (reference sequence). The CDR3 contains 16 residues. Trimming took 8 bases from V and 0 from J, leaving 16 bases between them.

Sequencing was done on a sample of blood. This clonotype was sampled from a man between 40 and 49 years old with Graves' ophthalmopathy. The rearrangement links TRBV7-9 to TRBJ2-2; tentative D call: TRBD1 (6 bases). The CDR3 is CASVPNRVSNTGELFF. CDR3 nucleotide sequence: TGTGCCAGCGTTCCCAACAGGGTGTCGAACACCGGGGAGCTGTTTTTT. Full variable domain (outside the CDR3, taken from reference TRBV7-9 and TRBJ2-2): DTGVSQNPRHKITKRGQNVTFRCDPISEHNRLYWYRQTLGQGPEFLTYFQNEAQLEKSRLLSDRFSAERPKGSFSTLEIQRTEQGDSAMYLCASVPNRVSNTGELFFGEGSRLTVL.